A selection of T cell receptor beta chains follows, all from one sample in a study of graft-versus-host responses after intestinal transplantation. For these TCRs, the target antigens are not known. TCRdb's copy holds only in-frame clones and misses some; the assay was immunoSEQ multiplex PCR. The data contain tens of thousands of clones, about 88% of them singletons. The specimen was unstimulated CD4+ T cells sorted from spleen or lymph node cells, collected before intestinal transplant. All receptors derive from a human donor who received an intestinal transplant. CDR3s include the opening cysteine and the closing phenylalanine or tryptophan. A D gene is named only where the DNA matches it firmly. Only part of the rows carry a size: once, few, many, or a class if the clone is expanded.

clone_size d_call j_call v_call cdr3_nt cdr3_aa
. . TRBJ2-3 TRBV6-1 TGTGCCAGCAGAGAGCGGCGGGGCACAGATACGCAGTATTTT CASRERRGTDTQYF
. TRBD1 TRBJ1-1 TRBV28 TGTGCCAGCAGCTCTACAGGGGGATACACTGAAGCTTTCTTT CASSSTGGYTEAFF
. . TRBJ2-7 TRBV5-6 TGTGCCAGCAGCTTGATCTCAGGGGTCCACGAGCAGTACTTC CASSLISGVHEQYF
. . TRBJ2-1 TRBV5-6 TGTGCCAGCAGCCTCGCCACAGGGCGTTACAATGAGCAGTTCTTC CASSLATGRYNEQFF
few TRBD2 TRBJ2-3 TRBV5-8 TGTGCCAGCGGTCCAACTAGCGGGGTGACAGATACGCAGTATTTT CASGPTSGVTDTQYF
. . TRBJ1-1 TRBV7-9 TGTGCCAGCATCCCCCAGCCCTCCGGGGGCACTGAAGCTTTCTTT CASIPQPSGGTEAFF
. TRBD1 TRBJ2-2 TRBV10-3 TGTGCCATCAGTGACCAGGGGGCCGGGGAGCTGTTTTTT CAISDQGAGELFF
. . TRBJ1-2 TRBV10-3 TGTGCCATCAGTGAGGGGCCGCCAGCCCTTTATGGCTACACCTTC CAISEGPPALYGYTF
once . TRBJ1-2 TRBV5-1 TGCGCCAGCAGCTTGCGGGGGATAGATGGCTACACCTTC CASSLRGIDGYTF
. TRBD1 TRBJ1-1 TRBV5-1 TGCGCCAGCAGCTCTGGACAGGGGATGGCTGAAGCTTTCTTT CASSSGQGMAEAFF
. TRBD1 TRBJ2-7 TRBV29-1 TGCAGCGTTGTCAGGGGGTACGAGCAGTACTTC CSVVRGYEQYF
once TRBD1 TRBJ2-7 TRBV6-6 TGTGCCAGCAGTATGACAGGGGGCGAGTACGAGCAGTACTTC CASSMTGGEYEQYF
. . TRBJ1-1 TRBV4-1 TGCGCCAGCAGCCAACTGACAGGCCCCGCTTCTATGAACACTGAAGCTTTCTTT CASSQLTGPASMNTEAFF
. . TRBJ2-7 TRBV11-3 TGTGCCAGCAGCCCCAGAGGGTCCTCCTACGAGCAGTACTTC CASSPRGSSYEQYF
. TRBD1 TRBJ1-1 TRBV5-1 TGCGCCAGCAGCCCGGCGGGACAGGGGAAGTATCTTTCTGAAGCTTTCTTT CASSPAGQGKYLSEAFF
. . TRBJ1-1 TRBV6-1 TGTGCCAGCAGTGCCGGGACGGGAGTGAACACTGAAGCTTTCTTT CASSAGTGVNTEAFF
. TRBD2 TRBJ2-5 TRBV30 TGTGCCTGGAGCGCCCGCCGGGGGGTGACCCAGTACTTC CAWSARRGVTQYF
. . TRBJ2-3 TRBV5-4 TGTGCCAGCAGCTTTGACCCGACTCTCGGAGATACGCAGTATTTT CASSFDPTLGDTQYF
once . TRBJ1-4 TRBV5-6 TGTGCCAGCAGCTTGGCCGGGGGGGGCGGCGATGAAAAACTGTTTTTT CASSLAGGGGDEKLFF
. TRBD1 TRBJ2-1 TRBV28 TGTACCAGCAGGGAAACGGGACAGAACAATGAGCAGTTCTTC CTSRETGQNNEQFF
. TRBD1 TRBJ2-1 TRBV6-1 TGTGCCACAGCACAGGGGGCCGGCTACAATGAGCAGTTCTTC CATAQGAGYNEQFF
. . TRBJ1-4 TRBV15 TGTGCCACCAGCAGAGATTTGGCAGGGCGGTTTTTT CATSRDLAGRFF